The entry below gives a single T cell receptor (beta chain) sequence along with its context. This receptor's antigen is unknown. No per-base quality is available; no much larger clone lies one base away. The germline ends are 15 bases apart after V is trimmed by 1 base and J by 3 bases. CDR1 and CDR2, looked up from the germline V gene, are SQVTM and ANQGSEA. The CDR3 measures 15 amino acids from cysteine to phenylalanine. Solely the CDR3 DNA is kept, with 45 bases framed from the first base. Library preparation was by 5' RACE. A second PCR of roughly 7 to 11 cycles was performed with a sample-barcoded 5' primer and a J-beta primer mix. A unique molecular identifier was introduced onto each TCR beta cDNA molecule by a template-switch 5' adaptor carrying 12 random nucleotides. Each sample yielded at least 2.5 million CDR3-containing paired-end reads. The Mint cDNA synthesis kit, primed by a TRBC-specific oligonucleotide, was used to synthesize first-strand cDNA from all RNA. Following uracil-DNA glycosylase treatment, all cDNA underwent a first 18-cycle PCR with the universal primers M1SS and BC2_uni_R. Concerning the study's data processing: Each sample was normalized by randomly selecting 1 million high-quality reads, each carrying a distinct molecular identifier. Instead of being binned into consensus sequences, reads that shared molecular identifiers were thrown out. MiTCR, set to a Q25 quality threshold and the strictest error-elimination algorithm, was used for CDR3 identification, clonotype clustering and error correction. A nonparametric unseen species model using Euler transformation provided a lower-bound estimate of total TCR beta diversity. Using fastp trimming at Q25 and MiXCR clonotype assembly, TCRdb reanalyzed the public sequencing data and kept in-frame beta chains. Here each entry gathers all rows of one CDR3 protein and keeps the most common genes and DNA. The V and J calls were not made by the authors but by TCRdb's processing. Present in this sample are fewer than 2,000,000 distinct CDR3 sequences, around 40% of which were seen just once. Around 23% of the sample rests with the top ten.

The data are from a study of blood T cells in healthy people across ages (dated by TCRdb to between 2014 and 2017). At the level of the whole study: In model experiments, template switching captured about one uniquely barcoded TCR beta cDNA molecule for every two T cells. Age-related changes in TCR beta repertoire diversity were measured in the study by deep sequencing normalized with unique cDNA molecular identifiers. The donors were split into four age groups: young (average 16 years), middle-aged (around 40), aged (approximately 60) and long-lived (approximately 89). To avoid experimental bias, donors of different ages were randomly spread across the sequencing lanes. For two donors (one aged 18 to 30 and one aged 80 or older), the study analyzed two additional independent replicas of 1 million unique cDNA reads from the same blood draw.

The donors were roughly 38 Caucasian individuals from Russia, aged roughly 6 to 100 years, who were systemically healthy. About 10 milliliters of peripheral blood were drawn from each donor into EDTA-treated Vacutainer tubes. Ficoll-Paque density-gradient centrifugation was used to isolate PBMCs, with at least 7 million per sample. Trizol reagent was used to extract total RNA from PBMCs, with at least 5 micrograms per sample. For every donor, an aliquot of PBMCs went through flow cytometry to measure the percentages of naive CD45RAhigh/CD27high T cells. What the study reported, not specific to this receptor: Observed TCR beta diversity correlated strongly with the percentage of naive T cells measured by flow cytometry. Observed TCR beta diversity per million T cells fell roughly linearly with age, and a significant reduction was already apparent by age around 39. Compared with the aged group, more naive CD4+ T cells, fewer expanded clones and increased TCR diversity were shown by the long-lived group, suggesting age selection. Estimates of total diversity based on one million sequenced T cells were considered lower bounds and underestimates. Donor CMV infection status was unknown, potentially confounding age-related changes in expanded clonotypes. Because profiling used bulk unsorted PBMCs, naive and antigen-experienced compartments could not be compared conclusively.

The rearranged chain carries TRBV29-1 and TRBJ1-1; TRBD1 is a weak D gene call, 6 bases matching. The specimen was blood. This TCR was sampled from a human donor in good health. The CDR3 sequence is CSVEAGARGDTEAFF. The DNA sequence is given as TGCAGCGTTGAAGCAGGGGCGCGGGGAGACACTGAAGCTTTCTTT.